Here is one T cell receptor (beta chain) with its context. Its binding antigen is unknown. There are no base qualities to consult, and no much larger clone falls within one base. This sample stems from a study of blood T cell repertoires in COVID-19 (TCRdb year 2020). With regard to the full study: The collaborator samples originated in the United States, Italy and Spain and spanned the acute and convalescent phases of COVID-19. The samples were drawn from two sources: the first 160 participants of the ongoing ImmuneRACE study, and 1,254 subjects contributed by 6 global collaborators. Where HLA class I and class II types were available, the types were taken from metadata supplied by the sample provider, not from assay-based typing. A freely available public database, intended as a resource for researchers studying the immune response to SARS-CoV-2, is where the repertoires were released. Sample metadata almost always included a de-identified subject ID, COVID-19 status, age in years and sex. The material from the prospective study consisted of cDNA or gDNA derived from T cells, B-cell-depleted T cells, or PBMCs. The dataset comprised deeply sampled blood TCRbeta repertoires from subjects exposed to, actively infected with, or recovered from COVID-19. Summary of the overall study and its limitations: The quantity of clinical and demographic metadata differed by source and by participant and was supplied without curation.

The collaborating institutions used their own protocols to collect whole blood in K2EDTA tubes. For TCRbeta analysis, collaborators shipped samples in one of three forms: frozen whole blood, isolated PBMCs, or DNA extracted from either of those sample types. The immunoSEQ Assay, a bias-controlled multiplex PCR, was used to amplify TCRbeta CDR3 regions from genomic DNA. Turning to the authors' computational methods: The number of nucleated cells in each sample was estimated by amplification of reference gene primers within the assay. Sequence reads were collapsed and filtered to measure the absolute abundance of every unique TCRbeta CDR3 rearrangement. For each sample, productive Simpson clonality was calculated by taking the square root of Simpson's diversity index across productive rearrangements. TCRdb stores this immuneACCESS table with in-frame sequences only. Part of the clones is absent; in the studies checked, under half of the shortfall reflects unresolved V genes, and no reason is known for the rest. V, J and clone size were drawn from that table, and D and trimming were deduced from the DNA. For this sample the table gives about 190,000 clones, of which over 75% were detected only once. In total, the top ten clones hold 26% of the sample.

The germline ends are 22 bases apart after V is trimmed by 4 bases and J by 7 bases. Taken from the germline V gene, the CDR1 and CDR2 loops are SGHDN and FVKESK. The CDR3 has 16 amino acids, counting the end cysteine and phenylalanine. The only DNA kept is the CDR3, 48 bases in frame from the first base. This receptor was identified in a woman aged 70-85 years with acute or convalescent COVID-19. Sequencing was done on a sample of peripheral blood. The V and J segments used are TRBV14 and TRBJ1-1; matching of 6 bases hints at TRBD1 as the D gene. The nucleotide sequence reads TGTGCCAGCAGCCCCACTCGGGGGGGGCTATTAAGTGAAGCTTTCTTT. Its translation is CASSPTRGGLLSEAFF.